Below are 15 T cell receptor beta chains sequenced from a single sample in a study of tumor-infiltrating lymphocytes in localized non-small cell lung cancer. Sequencing used immunoSEQ multiplex PCR; TCRdb keeps in-frame clones, though not all of them. Here the sample spans roughly 13,000 clones, roughly four fifths being singletons. Input material: lung tumor tissue. These TCRs come from a human donor with non-small cell lung cancer.

The chain carries TRBV2 and TRBJ1-2; TRBD1 might be the D (6 bases). The V end lost 3 bases, the J end lost 5 bases, and 16 bases lay between the germline ends. The CDR3 has 15 residues. CDR1 is SNHLY, CDR2 FYNNEI, per germline. CDR3 sequence reads: CASSESHEGGYGYTF. CDR3 DNA sequence: TGTGCCAGCAGTGAGTCCCACGAAGGGGGGTATGGCTACACCTTC. Together with reference TRBV2 and TRBJ1-2, the CDR3 gives the full variable domain: EPEVTQTPSHQVTQMGQEVILRCVPISNHLYFYWYRQILGQKVEFLVSFYNNEISEKSEIFDDQFSVERPDGSNFTLKIRSTKLEDSAMYFCASSESHEGGYGYTFGSGTRLTVV.

The V gene is TRBV7-2, the J gene TRBJ2-7, with D possibly being TRBD2 (7 bases). There are 14 residues in the CDR3. CDR1 and CDR2 from the germline V gene are SGHTA and FQGNSA. V shed 2 bases and J shed 3 bases, with 11 bases lying between them. The CDR3 loop is CASSLSGGGYEQYF. CDR3 DNA: TGTGCCAGCAGCTTATCGGGGGGCGGCTACGAGCAGTACTTC.

The chain joins TRBV27 to TRBJ2-3; D is possibly TRBD1 or TRBD2 (5 bases each). This CDR3 comprises 14 residues. Between the trimmed V and J ends, which lost 0 bases and 4 bases, there was a span of 8 bases. In germline, CDR1 is MNHEY, CDR2 SMNVEV (reference sequence). This CDR3 reads CASSLSWDADTQYF. The CDR3 DNA reads as TGTGCCAGCAGTTTATCATGGGACGCAGATACGCAGTATTTT.

The chain uses TRBV7-9 and TRBJ2-7; 10 bases map to TRBD1. Per the germline V gene, CDR1 is SEHNR and CDR2 is FQNEAQ (reference sequence). Trimming removed 4 bases from V and 6 bases from J; junction bases left unmatched: 6. The CDR3 runs 14 residues. The CDR3 is CASSSGQGIPEQYF. In nucleotides, the CDR3 is TGTGCCAGCAGCTCGGGACAGGGGATCCCCGAGCAGTACTTC.

This clone was found once. In nucleotides, the CDR3 is TGTGCCAGCAGCCAAGATCGCAGGGCTCGGGAGACCCAGTACTTC. Encoded protein: CASSQDRRARETQYF. The rearrangement joins TRBV4-2 to TRBJ2-5; tentatively, D is TRBD1 (5 bases). CDR3 length equals 15 residues. Trimming took off 0 bases at V and 5 bases at J, with 13 bases between the two ends. Germline assignment: CDR1 LGHNA and CDR2 YNFKEQ.

The chain couples TRBV28 to TRBJ1-5, with D uncertain. CDR1 MDHEN and CDR2 SYDVKM come from the germline V gene. The V and J ends lost 10 bases and 3 bases respectively, with 7 bases between them. The CDR3 sequence is 11 residues long. The CDR3, as DNA: TGTGCCACGGGCCACAATCAGCCCCAGCATTTT. Residues: CATGHNQPQHF.

The CDR3 here is CASSLNREETQYF. The CDR3, as DNA: TGTGCCAGCAGTTTAAACAGGGAAGAGACCCAGTACTTC. The gene calls are TRBV27 and TRBJ2-5; D may be TRBD1 (6 bases). V was pared by 2 bases and J by 3 bases, with 7 bases between. The CDR3 sequence is 13 residues long. Germline V lookup: CDR1 MNHEY, CDR2 SMNVEV (reference sequence).

This clone occurred a few times. The chain employs TRBV29-1 and TRBJ2-7; D not resolved. The germline V gene has CDR1 SQVTM and CDR2 ANQGSEA. The CDR3 extends over 12 amino acids. V was shortened by 4 bases and J by 5 bases, with 12 bases between the two germline ends. CDR3 sequence: CSVGRQVNEQYF. The CDR3 DNA reads as TGCAGCGTTGGACGGCAGGTCAACGAGCAGTACTTC.

The rearrangement links TRBV29-1 to TRBJ2-7; D is uncertain. Germline CDR1 SQVTM, CDR2 ANQGSEA. CDR3 size: 11 residues. Deletions cut 4 bases from V and 5 bases from J, with 9 bases between. The CDR3 region is CSVAIGHEQYF. The CDR3 nucleotides are TGCAGCGTTGCGATCGGTCACGAGCAGTACTTC.

The chain employs TRBV5-4 and TRBJ2-7; either TRBD1 or TRBD2 may fit D (5 bases each). The CDR3 covers 14 residues. Trimming pared 4 bases from V and 3 bases from J, leaving 14 bases between. Germline CDR1 is SGHNT and CDR2 is YYREEE (reference sequence). The CDR3 DNA is TGTGCCAGCAGCGGATACGGGACGGGCTACGAGCAGTACTTC. Translating it yields CASSGYGTGYEQYF.

The rearrangement uses TRBV5-1 and TRBJ1-2, with a weak D call TRBD1 (5 bases). V dropped 4 bases and J dropped 8 bases, with 18 bases sitting between them. CDR1 and CDR2 (germline): SGHRS, YFSETQ. This CDR3 region has 14 residues. This CDR3 is CASSPDWGGNGYTF. In nucleotides, the CDR3 is TGCGCCAGCAGCCCGGACTGGGGGGGGAACGGCTACACCTTC.

This chain links TRBV6-1 with TRBJ2-7; 8 bases map to TRBD1. J gave up 5 bases and V 10 bases, and 7 bases lay outside the gene matches. Germline-derived CDR1 and CDR2 are MNHNS and SASEGT. The length of the CDR3 is 12 residues. CDR3 nucleotides: TGTGCCATCTTGGGACAGGTAGACGAGCAGTACTTC. Translating gives CAILGQVDEQYF.

The chain carries TRBV19 and TRBJ2-2, with D possibly matching TRBD1 (6 bases). CDR1 is LNHDA, CDR2 SQIVND, per germline (reference sequence). V shed 9 bases and J shed 0 bases, with 14 bases lying between them. The CDR3 totals 15 residues. CDR3 in amino acids: CASKKDRTNTGELFF. CDR3 sequence (DNA): TGTGCCAGCAAAAAGGACAGAACGAACACCGGGGAGCTGTTTTTT.

The chain couples TRBV28 to TRBJ1-2, with D tentatively TRBD1 (6 bases). CDR1 and CDR2 from the germline V gene are MDHEN and SYDVKM. Trimming removed 5 bases at V and 6 bases at J, with 19 bases between. The CDR3 has 15 residues. This chain's CDR3 is CASSPPRTASHGYTF. The CDR3 DNA sequence: TGTGCCAGCAGTCCCCCTCGGACAGCTAGTCATGGCTACACCTTC.

The chain couples TRBV10-3 to TRBJ1-5; D not certain. This CDR3 region has 14 residues. The V gene lost 0 bases and the J gene lost 3 bases, with 6 bases spanning the gap. Germline V gene sequence: CDR1 ENHRY, CDR2 SYGVKD. Here the CDR3 reads CAISESRDNQPQHF. CDR3 coding DNA: TGTGCCATCAGTGAGTCAAGGGACAATCAGCCCCAGCATTTT.